The sequence of this T cell receptor beta chain was determined in a study of shared clonotypes between healthy human individuals. Study findings and constraints: Sharing across four donors was highest in naive CD4 (roughly 5%) and lowest in memory CD8 (around 0.4%).

Points on this clone: Antigen unknown.

The sorted-subset replicate PCRs were given about 200 ng DNA, which is 30,000 or so T cell genomes. Using immunoSEQ multiplex PCR, the repertoire was profiled, and TCRdb retains in-frame clones only, with some absent. This table holds a few million clones, about 92% found once. This clonotype was obtained from a man younger than 35 in good health. Some clones in this sample may be carry-over from other donors' samples. The sample consisted of naive CD4+ T cells from PBMCs. Subset given: CD45RA+ positively selected.

The CDR3 is CASSPSAGVGEQYF. The CDR3 region has the DNA TGTGCCAGCTCACCAAGCGCGGGAGTAGGGGAGCAGTACTTC. This sequence joins TRBV18 and TRBJ2-7; 7 bases fit TRBD2. V shed 2 bases, J shed 7 bases, and the junction held 8 bases outside the gene matches. The CDR3 loop spans 14 amino acids. The germline gives CDR1 KGHSH, CDR2 LQKENI.